These T cell receptor beta chains were read from a single sample in a study of T cells in localized non-small cell lung cancer. TCRdb's copy holds only in-frame clones and misses some; the assay was immunoSEQ multiplex PCR. The data contain roughly 30,000 clones, over 75% of them singletons. Specimen: peripheral blood mononuclear cells, collected before any cancer treatment. These receptors came from a woman aged 35 to 69 with stage III lung adenocarcinoma. Each CDR3 is given with its conserved first and last residue. Fields, in order: V gene, D gene, J gene, clone size, CDR3 DNA, CDR3 protein. The D gene is left open where the match is weak. Clone sizes are given selectively: once, few, many, or a class where the clone is expanded.

>TRBV5-6|.|TRBJ2-4|.
TGTGCCAGCAGCTTGGGGCGGAATAAAAACATTCAGTACTTC
CASSLGRNKNIQYF
>TRBV9|.|TRBJ1-6|.
TGTGCCAGCGGGACCAATAATTCACCCCTCCACTTT
CASGTNNSPLHF
>TRBV19|.|TRBJ1-1|.
TGTGCCAGTAGTATTATTGGGGCAGGGGCCAAGAGCGGGGAAGCTTTCTTT
CASSIIGAGAKSGEAFF
>TRBV5-3|TRBD2|TRBJ2-7|.
TGTGCCAGAATAGATGGGGCTAGCGGGCCGAAATCCTACGAGCAGTACTTC
CARIDGASGPKSYEQYF
>TRBV9|.|TRBJ2-7|.
TGTGCCAGCAGCGTAGACAGGTTGGACGAGCAGTACTTC
CASSVDRLDEQYF
>TRBV9|TRBD1|TRBJ2-1|.
TGTGCCAGCAGCGTGGAGGGACAGGGGGCCTACAATGAGCAGTTCTTC
CASSVEGQGAYNEQFF
>TRBV5-1|.|TRBJ2-1|.
TGCGCCAGCAGCTTGTCCCAGGGAGGGGGCAATGAGCAGTTCTTC
CASSLSQGGGNEQFF
>TRBV7-6|TRBD1|TRBJ2-3|.
TGTGCCAGCAGCCTGCAGACAGGGGAGGTTGCAGATACGCAGTATTTT
CASSLQTGEVADTQYF
>TRBV19|TRBD1|TRBJ2-4|.
TGTGCCAGTAGTCCCGGGACAGGGGTGGTGGGAAACATTCAGTACTTC
CASSPGTGVVGNIQYF
>TRBV9|.|TRBJ1-1|once
TGTGCCAGCAGCGTAGCACAGGAAAGGGAGGCTGAAGCTTTCTTT
CASSVAQEREAEAFF